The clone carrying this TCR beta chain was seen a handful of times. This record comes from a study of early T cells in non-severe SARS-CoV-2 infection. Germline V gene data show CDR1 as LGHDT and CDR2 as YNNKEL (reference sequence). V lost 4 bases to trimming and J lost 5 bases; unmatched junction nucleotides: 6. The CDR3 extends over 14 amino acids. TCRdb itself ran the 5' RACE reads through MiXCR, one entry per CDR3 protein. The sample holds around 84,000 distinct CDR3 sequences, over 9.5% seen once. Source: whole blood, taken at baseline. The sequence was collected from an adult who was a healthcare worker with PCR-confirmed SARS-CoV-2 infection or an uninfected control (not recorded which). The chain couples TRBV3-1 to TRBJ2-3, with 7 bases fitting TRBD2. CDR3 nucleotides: TGTGCCAGCAGCCTTACGCGGGAGCAAGATACGCAGTATTTT. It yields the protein CASSLTREQDTQYF.